The 4 T cell receptor delta chains below were found in one sample sequenced in a study of gamma delta lymphoproliferative disorders and STAT genes (dated by TCRdb to the late 2010s). Genomic DNA from peripheral blood mononuclear cells isolated from patients and controls was used for TCR sequencing. Library method: multiplex PCR. Instrument used: Illumina MiSeq. TCRdb called clones anew from the public reads via CATT; matching DNA rows were later pooled. The sample table holds some 1,900 delta-chain clones, of which 2.5% to 3% were seen once. Around 13% of the sample goes to the ten largest clones. The sequencing sample was made of blood. Source of these receptors: a human donor in good health.

For this clone: In the same sample, other DNA sequences code for this CDR3. The rearrangement joins TRDV2 to TRDJ1, with D tentatively TRDD3 (6 bases). The CDR3 has 18 residues. The ends were cut back, 1 base at V and 0 bases at J, with 20 bases in the middle. Germline CDR1 reads GEAIGNYY; CDR2 reads EKD. The CDR3 DNA follows: TGTGCCTGTGACACTGTGAGGCTGGGTGATACGTACACCGATAAACTCATCTTT. Translation: CACDTVRLGDTYTDKLIF.

This clone was counted only a few times. The protein held in TCRdb is that of a much larger clone and does not match this DNA's translation at residue 13, likely because of a read error; the protein shown is translated from the DNA. The rearrangement uses TRDV3 and TRDJ1, with a possible D match to TRDD3 (6 bases). The length of the CDR3 is 18 residues. Germline-derived CDR1 and CDR2 are TVYSNPD and GDNSRS (reference sequence). V lost 1 base and J 3 bases, leaving 27 bases between the germline ends. The CDR3 region is CAFMPLYFTGISADKLIF. For the CDR3, the DNA is TGTGCCTTTATGCCCCTATATTTTACTGGGATTTCTGCCGATAAACTCATCTTT.

This clone was seen only a few times. TCRdb's listed protein matches a much larger clone and diverges from this DNA's translation at residue 4, likely through a read error; the protein shown comes from the DNA. The gene calls are TRDV1 and TRDJ1; maybe TRDD2 (7 bases). V was shortened by 7 bases and J by 0 bases, with 30 bases between the two germline ends. This CDR3 has 20 residues. Germline values: CDR1 TSWWSYY, CDR2 QGS. The CDR3 nucleotides read TGTGCTCTTGAGGTCTTTTCCTACCGGTACTGGGATTCGTACACCGATAAACTCATCTTT. This encodes CALEVFSYRYWDSYTDKLIF.

This clone showed up just a few times. The amino acid sequence in TCRdb belongs to a much larger clone and departs from this DNA's translation at residue 3, likely a sequencing read error; the sequence shown is translated from the DNA. This chain uses TRDV2 with TRDJ1; D might be TRDD3 (5 bases). This CDR3 comprises 17 residues. CDR1 is GEAIGNYY, CDR2 EKD, per germline. In DNA form, the CDR3 reads TGTGCCTATGACTCACTGGTCGACACAGCGTACACCGATAAACTCATCTTT. This sequence encodes CAYDSLVDTAYTDKLIF.